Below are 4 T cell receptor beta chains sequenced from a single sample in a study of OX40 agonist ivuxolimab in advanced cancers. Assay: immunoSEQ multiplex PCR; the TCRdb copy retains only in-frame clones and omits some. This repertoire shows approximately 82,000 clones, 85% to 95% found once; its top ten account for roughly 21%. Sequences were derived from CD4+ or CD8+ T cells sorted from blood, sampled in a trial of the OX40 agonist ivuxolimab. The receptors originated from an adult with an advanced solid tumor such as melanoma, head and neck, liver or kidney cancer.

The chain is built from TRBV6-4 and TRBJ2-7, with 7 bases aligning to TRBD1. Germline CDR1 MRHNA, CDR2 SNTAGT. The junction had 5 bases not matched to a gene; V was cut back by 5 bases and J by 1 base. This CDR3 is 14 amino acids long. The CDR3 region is CASSPGQASYEQYF. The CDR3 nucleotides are TGTGCCAGCAGTCCTGGACAGGCTTCCTACGAGCAGTACTTC.

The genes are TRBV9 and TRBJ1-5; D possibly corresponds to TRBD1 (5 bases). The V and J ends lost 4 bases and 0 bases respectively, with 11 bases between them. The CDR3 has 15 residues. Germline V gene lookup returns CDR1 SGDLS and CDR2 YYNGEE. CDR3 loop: CASSPDRYSNQPQHF. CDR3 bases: TGTGCCAGCAGCCCCGACAGATATAGCAATCAGCCCCAGCATTTT.

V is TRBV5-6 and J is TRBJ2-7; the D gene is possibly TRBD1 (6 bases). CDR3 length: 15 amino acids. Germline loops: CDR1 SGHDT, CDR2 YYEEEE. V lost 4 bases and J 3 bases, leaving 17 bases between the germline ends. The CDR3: CASSVTGHTFYEQYF. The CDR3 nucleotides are TGTGCCAGCAGCGTAACGGGACATACCTTCTACGAGCAGTACTTC.

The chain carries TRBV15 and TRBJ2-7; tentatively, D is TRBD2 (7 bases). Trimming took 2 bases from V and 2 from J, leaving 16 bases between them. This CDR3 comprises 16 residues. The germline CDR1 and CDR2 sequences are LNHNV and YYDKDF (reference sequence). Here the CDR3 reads CATSRLPGGPTYEQYF. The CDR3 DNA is TGTGCCACCAGCAGACTTCCGGGGGGCCCTACCTACGAGCAGTACTTC. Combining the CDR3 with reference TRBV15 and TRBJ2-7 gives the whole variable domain DAMVIQNPRYQVTQFGKPVTLSCSQTLNHNVMYWYQQKSSQAPKLLFHYYDKDFNNEADTPDNFQSRRPNTSFCFLDIRSPGLGDTAMYLCATSRLPGGPTYEQYFGPGTRLTVT.